This T cell receptor beta chain was captured in a study of T cells in Graves' hyperthyroidism and ophthalmopathy. Study-wide findings and caveats: In blood, most of the thyroid clonotypes expanded above 0.001 were also present.

Among the patients, aged 18 to 65, hyperthyroidism was newly diagnosed and had lasted under 2 months. Concerning this clonotype: No antigen is known for it.

The CDR3 is made up of 18 amino acids. Germline-derived CDR1 and CDR2 are LGHNA and YNFKEQ. Losses at the gene ends were 1 base for V and 0 bases for J; bases not matched to a gene: 8. TCR beta CDR3 sequences were amplified from RNA transcripts. The study used the HTBI primer set for a first-round RT-PCR of the TCR CDR3. TCRdb passed the multiplex PCR reads through MiXCR, listing each CDR3 protein once. The data contain fewer than 350,000 distinct CDR3 sequences, 15% to 20% of them singletons. This receptor was taken from a woman in her 50s with Graves' hyperthyroidism. The sequencing input was blood. The chain joins TRBV4-2 to TRBJ2-1, with 8 bases lining up with TRBD1. The CDR3 DNA reads TGTGCCAGCAGCCAAGCGGCCAGGACAGGGAGCTCCTACAATGAGCAGTTCTTC. Its protein is CASSQAARTGSSYNEQFF.